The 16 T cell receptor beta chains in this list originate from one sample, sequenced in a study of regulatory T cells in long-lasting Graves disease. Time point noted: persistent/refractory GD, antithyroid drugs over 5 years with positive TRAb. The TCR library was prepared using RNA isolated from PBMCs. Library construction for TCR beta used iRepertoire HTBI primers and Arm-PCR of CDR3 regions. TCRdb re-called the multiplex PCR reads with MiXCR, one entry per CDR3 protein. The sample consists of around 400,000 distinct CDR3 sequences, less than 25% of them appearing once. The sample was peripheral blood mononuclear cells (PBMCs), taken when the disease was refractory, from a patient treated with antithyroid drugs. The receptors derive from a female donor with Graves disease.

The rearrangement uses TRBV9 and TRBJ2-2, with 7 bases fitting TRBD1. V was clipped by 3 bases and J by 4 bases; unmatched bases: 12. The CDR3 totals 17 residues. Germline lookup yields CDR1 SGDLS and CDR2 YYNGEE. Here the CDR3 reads CASSETGTRGSTGELFF. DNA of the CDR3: TGTGCCAGCAGCGAGACAGGGACCCGAGGATCCACCGGGGAGCTGTTTTTT.

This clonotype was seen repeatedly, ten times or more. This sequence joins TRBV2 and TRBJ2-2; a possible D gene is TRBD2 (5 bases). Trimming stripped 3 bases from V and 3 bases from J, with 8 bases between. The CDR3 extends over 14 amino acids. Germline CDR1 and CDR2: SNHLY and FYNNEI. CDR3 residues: CASSDRGYTGELFF. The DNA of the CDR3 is TGTGCCAGCAGTGATCGGGGTTACACCGGGGAGCTGTTTTTT.

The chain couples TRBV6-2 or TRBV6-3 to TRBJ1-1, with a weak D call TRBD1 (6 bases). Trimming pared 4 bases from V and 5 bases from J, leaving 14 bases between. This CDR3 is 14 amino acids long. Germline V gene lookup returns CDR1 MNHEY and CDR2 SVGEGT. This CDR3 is CASSSQGQVTEAFF. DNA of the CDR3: TGTGCCAGCAGTTCACAGGGCCAGGTGACTGAAGCTTTCTTT.

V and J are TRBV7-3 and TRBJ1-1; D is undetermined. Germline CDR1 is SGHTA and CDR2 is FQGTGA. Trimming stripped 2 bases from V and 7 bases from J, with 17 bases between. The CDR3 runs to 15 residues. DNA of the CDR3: TGTGCCAGCAGCTTACTCCCCCGGGGAAAAGATGAAGCTTTCTTT. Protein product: CASSLLPRGKDEAFF.

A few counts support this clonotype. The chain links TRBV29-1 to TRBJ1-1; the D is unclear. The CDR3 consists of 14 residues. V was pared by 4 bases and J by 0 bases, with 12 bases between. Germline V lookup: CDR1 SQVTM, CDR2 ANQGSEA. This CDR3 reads CSVGSSLMNTEAFF. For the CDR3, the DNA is TGCAGCGTTGGATCCAGTCTCATGAACACTGAAGCTTTCTTT. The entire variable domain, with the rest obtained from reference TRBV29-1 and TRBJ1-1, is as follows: SAVISQKPSRDICQRGTSLTIQCQVDSQVTMMFWYRQQPGQSLTLIATANQGSEATYESGFVIDKFPISRPNLTFSTLTVSNMSPEDSSIYLCSVGSSLMNTEAFFGQGTRLTVV.

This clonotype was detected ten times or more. The CDR3 is CASSLREETQYF. The CDR3 nucleotides are TGTGCCAGCAGCTTAAGGGAAGAGACCCAGTACTTC. The rearrangement links TRBV12-3 or TRBV12-4 to TRBJ2-5, with D uncertain. V dropped 6 bases and J dropped 3 bases, with 8 bases sitting between them. This CDR3 is 12 amino acids long.

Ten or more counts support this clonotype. DNA for the CDR3: TGTGCCAGCACCATAGGGACAGGGGTTGGATATGGCTACACCTTC. This translates into CASTIGTGVGYGYTF. The V gene is TRBV28, the J gene TRBJ1-2, with 10 bases fitting TRBD1. The J segment lost 5 bases and the V segment lost 7 bases, leaving 10 bases of the junction unmatched. This CDR3 region has 15 residues. Germline V CDR1 and CDR2: MDHEN, SYDVKM.

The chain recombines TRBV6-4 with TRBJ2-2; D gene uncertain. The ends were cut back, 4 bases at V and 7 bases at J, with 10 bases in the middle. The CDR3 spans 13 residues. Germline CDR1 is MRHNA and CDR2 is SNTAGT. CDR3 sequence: CASSAHDRGELFF. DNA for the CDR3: TGTGCCAGCAGTGCACACGATCGCGGGGAGCTGTTTTTT.

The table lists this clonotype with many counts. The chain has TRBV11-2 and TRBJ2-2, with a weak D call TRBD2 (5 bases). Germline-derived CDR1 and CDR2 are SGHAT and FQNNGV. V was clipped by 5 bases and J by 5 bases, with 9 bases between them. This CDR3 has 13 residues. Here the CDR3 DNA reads TGTGCCAGCAGCGAAAGCGGAACCGGGGAGCTGTTTTTT. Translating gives CASSESGTGELFF.

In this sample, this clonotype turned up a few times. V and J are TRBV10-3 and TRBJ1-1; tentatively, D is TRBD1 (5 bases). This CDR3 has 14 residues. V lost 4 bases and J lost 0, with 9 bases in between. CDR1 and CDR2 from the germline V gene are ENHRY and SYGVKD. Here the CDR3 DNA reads TGTGCCATCAGTGCCGCGACAGTGAACACTGAAGCTTTCTTT. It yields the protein CAISAATVNTEAFF.

The CDR3 region is CASSLLPPYYEQYF. The CDR3 DNA sequence: TGTGCCAGCAGTTTGTTGCCCCCTTACTACGAGCAGTACTTC. The chain combines TRBV6-2 or TRBV6-3 with TRBJ2-7; no clear D. Per germline, CDR1 MNHEY and CDR2 SVGEGT. The CDR3 covers 14 residues. V lost 4 bases and J 3 bases, leaving 13 bases between the germline ends.

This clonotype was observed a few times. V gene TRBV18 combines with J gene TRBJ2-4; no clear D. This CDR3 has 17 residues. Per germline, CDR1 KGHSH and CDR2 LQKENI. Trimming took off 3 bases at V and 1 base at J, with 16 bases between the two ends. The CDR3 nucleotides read TGTGCCAGCTCACCTCGAGAGTCTTCCGGGGCCAAAAACATTCAGTACTTC. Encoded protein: CASSPRESSGAKNIQYF.

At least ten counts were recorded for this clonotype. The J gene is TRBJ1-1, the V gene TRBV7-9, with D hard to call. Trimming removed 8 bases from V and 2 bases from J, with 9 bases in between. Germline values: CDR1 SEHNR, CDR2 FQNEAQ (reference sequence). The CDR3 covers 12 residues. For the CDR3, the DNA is TGTGCCAGCTCACCCGTAAACACTGAAGCTTTCTTT. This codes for CASSPVNTEAFF.

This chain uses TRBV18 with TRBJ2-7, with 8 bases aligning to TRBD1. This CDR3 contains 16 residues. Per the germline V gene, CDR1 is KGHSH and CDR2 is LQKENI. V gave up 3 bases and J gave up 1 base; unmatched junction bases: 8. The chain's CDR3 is CASSPRHGTGSYEQYF. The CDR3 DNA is TGTGCCAGCTCACCCCGCCACGGGACAGGATCCTACGAGCAGTACTTC.

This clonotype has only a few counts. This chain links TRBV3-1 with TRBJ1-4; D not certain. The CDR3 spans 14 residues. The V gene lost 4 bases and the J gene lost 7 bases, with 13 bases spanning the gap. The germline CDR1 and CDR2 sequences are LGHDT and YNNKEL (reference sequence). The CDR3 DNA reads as TGTGCCAGCAGCCCTACCTCCGGAGGTGAAAAACTGTTTTTT. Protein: CASSPTSGGEKLFF.

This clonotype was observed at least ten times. This CDR3 is CASSTQRRLEAFF. CDR3 nucleotide sequence: TGTGCCAGCAGTACCCAACGGAGGCTTGAAGCTTTCTTT. The chain couples TRBV2 to TRBJ1-1, with unresolved D. In germline, CDR1 is SNHLY, CDR2 FYNNEI. The CDR3 has 13 amino acids. V lost 5 bases and J 7 bases, leaving 14 bases between the germline ends.